The present T cell receptor beta chain was sequenced within a study of blood T cell repertoires in COVID-19. Study details: COVID-19 samples, acute and convalescent, were from the United States, Italy and Spain. PBMCs, B-cell-depleted T cells, or T cells provided the cDNA or gDNA that made up the material.

The germline V gene encodes CDR1 SGHNT and CDR2 YENEEA. The CDR3 loop spans 13 amino acids. V lost 6 bases, J lost 6 bases, and 11 bases lay in between. Libraries were prepared by immunoSEQ multiplex PCR; TCRdb keeps only in-frame clonotypes and omits some of them. The sample carries about 240,000 clones, about 86% recorded once. Living in about two dozen US areas, the participants were between roughly 18 and 89 years of age. Assignment of participants to cohorts was predicated upon participant-reported clinical history. This TCR came from a woman aged 40 to 50 with acute COVID-19. The V call is TRBV11-3, the J call TRBJ2-2; D is unresolved. Sample: PBMCs or T cells enriched from blood (not recorded which). The CDR3 region has the DNA TGTGCCAGCAGAAAACACAGTCCCGGGGAGCTGTTTTTT. Its protein product is CASRKHSPGELFF.